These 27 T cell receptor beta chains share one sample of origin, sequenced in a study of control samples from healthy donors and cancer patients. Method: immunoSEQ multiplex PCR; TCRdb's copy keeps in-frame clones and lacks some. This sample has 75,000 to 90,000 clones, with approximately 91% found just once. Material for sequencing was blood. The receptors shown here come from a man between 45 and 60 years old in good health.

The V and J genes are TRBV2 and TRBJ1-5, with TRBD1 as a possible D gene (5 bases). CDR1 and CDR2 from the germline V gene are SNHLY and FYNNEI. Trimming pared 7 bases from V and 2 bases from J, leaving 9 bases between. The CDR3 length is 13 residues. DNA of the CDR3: TGTGCCAGCATCAGGGACGGCAATCAGCCCCAGCATTTT. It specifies CASIRDGNQPQHF.

The CDR3 loop is CASSPEALGNTIYF. The CDR3 DNA reads as TGTGCCAGCAGCCCGGAGGCACTCGGAAACACCATATATTTT. The chain links TRBV5-4 to TRBJ1-3; D gene unclear. The V end lost 4 bases, the J end lost 4 bases, and 12 bases lay between the germline ends. The CDR3 spans 14 residues. Germline values: CDR1 SGHNT, CDR2 YYREEE (reference sequence). The full variable domain, rest sourced from reference TRBV5-4 and TRBJ1-3, is ETGVTQSPTHLIKTRGQQVTLRCSSQSGHNTVSWYQQALGQGPQFIFQYYREEENGRGNFPPRFSGLQFPNYSSELNVNALELDDSALYLCASSPEALGNTIYFGEGSWLTVV.

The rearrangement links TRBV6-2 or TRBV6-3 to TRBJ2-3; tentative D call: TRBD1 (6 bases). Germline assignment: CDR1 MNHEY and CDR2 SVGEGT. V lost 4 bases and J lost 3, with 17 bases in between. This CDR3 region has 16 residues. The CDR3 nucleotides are TGTGCCAGCAGTTCTCAGGCCCCGAGGGGGACAGATACGCAGTATTTT. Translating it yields CASSSQAPRGTDTQYF.

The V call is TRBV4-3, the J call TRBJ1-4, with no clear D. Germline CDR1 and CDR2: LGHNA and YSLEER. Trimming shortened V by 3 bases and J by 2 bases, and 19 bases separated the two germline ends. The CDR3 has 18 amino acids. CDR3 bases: TGCGCCAGCAGCCAGAATTGGGCCCGATCTGCTACTAATGAAAAACTGTTTTTT. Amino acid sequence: CASSQNWARSATNEKLFF.

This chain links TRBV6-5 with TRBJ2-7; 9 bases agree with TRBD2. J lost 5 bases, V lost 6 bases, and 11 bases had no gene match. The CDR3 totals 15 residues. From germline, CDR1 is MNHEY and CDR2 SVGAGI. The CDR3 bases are TGTGCCAGCAGCCCGGAAACCCTAGCGGGGAACGAGCAGTACTTC. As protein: CASSPETLAGNEQYF.

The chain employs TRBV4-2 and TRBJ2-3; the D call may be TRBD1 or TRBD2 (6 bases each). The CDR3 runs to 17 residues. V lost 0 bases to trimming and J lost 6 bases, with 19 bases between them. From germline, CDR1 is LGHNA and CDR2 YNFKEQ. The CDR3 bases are TGTGCCAGCAGCCAAGATCGGGACGGGGGCTTTAGGGATACGCAGTATTTT. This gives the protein CASSQDRDGGFRDTQYF.

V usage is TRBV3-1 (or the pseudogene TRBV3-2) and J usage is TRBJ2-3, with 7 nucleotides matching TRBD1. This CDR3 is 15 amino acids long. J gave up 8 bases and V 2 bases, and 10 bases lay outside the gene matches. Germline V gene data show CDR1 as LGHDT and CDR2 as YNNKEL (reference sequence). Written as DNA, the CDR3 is TGTGCCAGCAGCCAACCTTACACAGGGGAAGCTACGCAGTATTTT. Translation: CASSQPYTGEATQYF.

The CDR3 DNA reads as TGTGCCTGGATAGGGAGCATGAACACTGAAGCTTTCTTT. Its protein is CAWIGSMNTEAFF. This chain uses TRBV30 with TRBJ1-1; D not resolved. V dropped 4 bases and J dropped 0 bases, with 9 bases sitting between them. The CDR3 totals 13 residues. Germline lookup yields CDR1 GTSNPN and CDR2 SVGIG (reference sequence). The complete variable domain, with remaining parts taken from reference TRBV30 and TRBJ1-1, reads SQTIHQWPATLVQPVGSPLSLECTVEGTSNPNLYWYRQAAGRGLQLLFYSVGIGQISSEVPQNLSASRPQDRQFILSSKKLLLSDSGFYLCAWIGSMNTEAFFGQGTRLTVV.

The DNA for the CDR3 is TGTGCCAGCGGCAGGGAGCGGGAAAAACTGTTTTTT. This codes for CASGREREKLFF. The rearrangement links TRBV6-6 to TRBJ1-4; a possible D gene is TRBD1 (5 bases). Deletions cut 8 bases from V and 8 bases from J, with 12 bases between. CDR1 is MNHNY, CDR2 SVGAGI, per germline (reference sequence). The CDR3 runs to 12 residues.

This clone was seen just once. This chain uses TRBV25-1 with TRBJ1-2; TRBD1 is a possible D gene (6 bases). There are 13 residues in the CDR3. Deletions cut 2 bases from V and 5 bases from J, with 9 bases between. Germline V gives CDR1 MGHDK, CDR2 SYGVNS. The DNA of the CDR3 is TGTGCCAGCAGTGAACAGGGGTGGTATGGCTACACCTTC. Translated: CASSEQGWYGYTF.

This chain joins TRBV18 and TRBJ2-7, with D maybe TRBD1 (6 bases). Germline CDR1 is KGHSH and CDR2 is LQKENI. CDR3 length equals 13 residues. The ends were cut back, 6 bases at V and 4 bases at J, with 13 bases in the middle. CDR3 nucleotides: TGTGCCAGCTCCCCCAGGGGAGCTTACGAGCAGTACTTC. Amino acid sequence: CASSPRGAYEQYF.

The DNA of the CDR3 is TGCGCCAGCAGCCAAGAAGCCCGAACCTCTTCACCCCTCCACTTT. Translated, it gives CASSQEARTSSPLHF. The chain uses TRBV4-1 and TRBJ1-6; D not certain. The CDR3 runs to 15 residues. Trimming left V 0 bases short and J 9 bases short, with 12 bases between. Germline CDR1 and CDR2: MGHRA and YSYEKL.

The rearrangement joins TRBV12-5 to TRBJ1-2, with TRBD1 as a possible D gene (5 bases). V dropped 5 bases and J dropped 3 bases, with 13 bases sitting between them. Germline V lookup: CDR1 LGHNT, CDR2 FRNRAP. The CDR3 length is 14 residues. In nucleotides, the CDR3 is TGTGCTAGTGGTCCCCTGGGGGGGGACTATGGCTACACCTTC. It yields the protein CASGPLGGDYGYTF.

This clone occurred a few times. CDR3 amino acids: CASSPSSGRGDTQYF. The CDR3 nucleotides are TGTGCCAGCAGCCCATCAAGTGGGCGCGGGGATACGCAGTATTTT. The rearrangement uses TRBV11-3 and TRBJ2-3; tentative D call: TRBD2 (5 bases). This CDR3 comprises 15 residues. The germline gives CDR1 SGHNT, CDR2 YENEEA. Between the trimmed V and J ends, which lost 5 bases and 6 bases, there was a span of 18 bases. Using reference TRBV11-3 and TRBJ2-3 for the parts outside the CDR3, the full variable domain is EAGVVQSPRYKIIEKKQPVAFWCNPISGHNTLYWYLQNLGQGPELLIRYENEEAVDDSQLPKDRFSAERLKGVDSTLKIQPAELGDSAVYLCASSPSSGRGDTQYFGPGTRLTVL.

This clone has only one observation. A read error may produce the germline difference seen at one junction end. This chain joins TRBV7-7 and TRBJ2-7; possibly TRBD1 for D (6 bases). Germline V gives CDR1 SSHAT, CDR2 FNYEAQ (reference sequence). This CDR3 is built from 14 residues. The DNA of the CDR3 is TGTGCTAGCAGCTTGAATTACAGGGTCCACGAGCAGTACTTC. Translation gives CASSLNYRVHEQYF.

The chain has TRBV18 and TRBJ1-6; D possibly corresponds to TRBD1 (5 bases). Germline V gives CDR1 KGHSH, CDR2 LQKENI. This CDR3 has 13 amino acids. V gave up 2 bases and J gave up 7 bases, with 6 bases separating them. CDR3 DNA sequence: TGTGCCAGCTCACCAGGGGGAAATTCACCCCTCCACTTT. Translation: CASSPGGNSPLHF.

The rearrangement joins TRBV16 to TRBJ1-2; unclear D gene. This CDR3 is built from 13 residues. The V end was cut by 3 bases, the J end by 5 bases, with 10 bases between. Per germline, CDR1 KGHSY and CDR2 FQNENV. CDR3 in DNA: TGTGCCAGCAGCCATTCCGAGGGATATGGCTACACCTTC. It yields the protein CASSHSEGYGYTF. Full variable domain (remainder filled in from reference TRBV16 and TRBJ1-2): GEEVAQTPKHLVRGEGQKAKLYCAPIKGHSYVFWYQQVLKNEFKFLISFQNENVFDETGMPKERFSAKCLPNSPCSLEIQATKLEDSAVYFCASSHSEGYGYTFGSGTRLTVV.

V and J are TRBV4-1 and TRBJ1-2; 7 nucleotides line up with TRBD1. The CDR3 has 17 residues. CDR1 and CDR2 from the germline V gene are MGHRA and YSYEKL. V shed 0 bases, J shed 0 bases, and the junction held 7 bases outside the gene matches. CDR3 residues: CASSQDPGTASNYGYTF. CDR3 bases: TGCGCCAGCAGCCAAGACCCCGGGACAGCTTCTAACTATGGCTACACCTTC.

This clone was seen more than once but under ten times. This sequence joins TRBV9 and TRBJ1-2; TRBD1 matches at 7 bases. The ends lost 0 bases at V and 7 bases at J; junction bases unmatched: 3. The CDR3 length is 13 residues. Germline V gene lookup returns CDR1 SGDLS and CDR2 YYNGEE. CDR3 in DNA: TGTGCCAGCAGCGTAGATACAGGGGTTGGCTACACCTTC. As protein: CASSVDTGVGYTF.

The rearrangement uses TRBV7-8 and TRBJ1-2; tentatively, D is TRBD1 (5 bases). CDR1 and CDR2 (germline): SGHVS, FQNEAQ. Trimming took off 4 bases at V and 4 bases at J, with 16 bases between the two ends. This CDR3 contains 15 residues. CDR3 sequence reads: CASSSEDRPGYGYTF. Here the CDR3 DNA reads TGTGCCAGCAGCTCCGAAGACAGACCTGGCTATGGCTACACCTTC.

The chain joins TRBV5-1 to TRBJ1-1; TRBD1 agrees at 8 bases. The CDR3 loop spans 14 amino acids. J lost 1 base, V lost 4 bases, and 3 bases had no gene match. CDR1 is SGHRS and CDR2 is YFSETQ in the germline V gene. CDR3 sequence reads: CASSIGQGNTEAFF. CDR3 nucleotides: TGCGCCAGCAGCATTGGACAGGGGAACACTGAAGCTTTCTTT.

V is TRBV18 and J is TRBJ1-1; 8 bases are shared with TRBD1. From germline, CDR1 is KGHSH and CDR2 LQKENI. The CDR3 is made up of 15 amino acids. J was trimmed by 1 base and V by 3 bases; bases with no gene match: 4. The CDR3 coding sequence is TGTGCCAGCTCACCCGGACAGGGACCGAACACTGAAGCTTTCTTT. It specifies CASSPGQGPNTEAFF.

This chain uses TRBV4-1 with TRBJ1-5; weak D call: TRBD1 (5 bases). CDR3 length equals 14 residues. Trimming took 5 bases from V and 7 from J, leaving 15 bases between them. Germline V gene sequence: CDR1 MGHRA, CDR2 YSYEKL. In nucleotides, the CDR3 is TGCGCCAGCAGCGTAGCAGGGACGGGCCAGCCCCAGCATTTT. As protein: CASSVAGTGQPQHF.

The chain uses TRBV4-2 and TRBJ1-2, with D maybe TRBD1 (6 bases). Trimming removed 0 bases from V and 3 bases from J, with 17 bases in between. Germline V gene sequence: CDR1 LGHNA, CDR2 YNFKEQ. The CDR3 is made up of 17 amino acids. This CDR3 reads CASSQDSGDTSYYGYTF. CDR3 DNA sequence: TGTGCCAGCAGCCAAGACTCTGGGGACACAAGTTACTATGGCTACACCTTC.

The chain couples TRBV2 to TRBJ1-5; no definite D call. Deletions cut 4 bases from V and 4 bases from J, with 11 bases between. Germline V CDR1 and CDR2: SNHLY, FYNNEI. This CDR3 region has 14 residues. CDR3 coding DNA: TGTGCCAGCAGTGGACCAGGCGGAAATCAGCCCCAGCATTTT. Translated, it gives CASSGPGGNQPQHF.

CDR3 nucleotide sequence: TGTGCCAGCAAGAGAGCGGGGGGTTACAATGAGCAGTTCTTC. Protein sequence: CASKRAGGYNEQFF. The J gene is TRBJ2-1, the V gene TRBV6-5, with 9 positions matching TRBD2. Germline lookup yields CDR1 MNHEY and CDR2 SVGAGI. J lost 4 bases, V lost 7 bases, and 5 bases had no gene match. The CDR3 spans 14 residues.

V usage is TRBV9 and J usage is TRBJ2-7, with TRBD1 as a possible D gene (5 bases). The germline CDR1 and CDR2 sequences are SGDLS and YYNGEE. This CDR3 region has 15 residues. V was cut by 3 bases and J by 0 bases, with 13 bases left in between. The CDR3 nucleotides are TGTGCCAGCAGCGAGGGGCAGGACCGCTCCTACGAGCAGTACTTC. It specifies CASSEGQDRSYEQYF.